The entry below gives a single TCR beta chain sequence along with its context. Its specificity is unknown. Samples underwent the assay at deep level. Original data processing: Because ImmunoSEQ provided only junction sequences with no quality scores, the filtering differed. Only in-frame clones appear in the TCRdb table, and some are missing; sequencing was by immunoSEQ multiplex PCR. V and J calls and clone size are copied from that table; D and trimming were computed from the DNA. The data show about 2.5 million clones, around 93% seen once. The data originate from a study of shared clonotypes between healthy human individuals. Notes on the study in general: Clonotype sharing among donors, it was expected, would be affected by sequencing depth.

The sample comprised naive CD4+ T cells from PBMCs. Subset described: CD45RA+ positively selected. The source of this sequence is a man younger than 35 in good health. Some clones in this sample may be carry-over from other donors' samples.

In DNA form, the CDR3 reads TGCGCCAGCAGCCAGTCCTGGACGGGAACAGATACGCAGTATTTT. Its protein is CASSQSWTGTDTQYF. V and J are TRBV5-1 and TRBJ2-3; the D gene is possibly TRBD2 (5 bases). V lost 4 bases and J 3 bases, leaving 15 bases between the germline ends. Per germline, CDR1 SGHRS and CDR2 YFSETQ. This CDR3 is 15 amino acids long. Together with reference TRBV5-1 and TRBJ2-3, the CDR3 gives the full variable domain: KAGVTQTPRYLIKTRGQQVTLSCSPISGHRSVSWYQQTPGQGLQFLFEYFSETQRNKGNFPGRFSGRQFSNSRSEMNVSTLELGDSALYLCASSQSWTGTDTQYFGPGTRLTVL.